This T cell receptor beta chain was recovered during a study of CD8+CD57+ T cells in acquired aplastic anemia. Study-wide context: The mean DNA yield obtained from sorted CD4+ and CD8+ cells came to approximately 3 ug.

It was genomic DNA that served as the template for profiling TCR beta VDJ and CDR3. TCRdb used MiXCR to reprocess the reads, holding one entry per CDR3 protein. The sample carries 100,000 to 150,000 distinct CDR3 sequences, under 65% recorded once. Patients sequenced had flow cytometry evidence of CD8+CD57+ cell expansion. None of the patients had been given any therapy when their blood was sampled. Germline CDR1 reads SGHAT; CDR2 reads FQDESV (reference sequence). V was pared by 6 bases and J by 5 bases, with 12 bases of the junction left unmatched. The CDR3 runs 17 residues. The sequence came from a human donor with aplastic anemia. Material: sorted CD4+, CD8+, or CD8+CD57+ T cells (not recorded which) from PBMCs. This chain joins TRBV11-1 and TRBJ1-5, with 11 bases that match TRBD1. CDR3 loop: CASSFPRDRGDHQPQHF. CDR3 in DNA: TGTGCCAGCAGTTTCCCTCGGGACAGGGGGGATCATCAGCCCCAGCATTTT.